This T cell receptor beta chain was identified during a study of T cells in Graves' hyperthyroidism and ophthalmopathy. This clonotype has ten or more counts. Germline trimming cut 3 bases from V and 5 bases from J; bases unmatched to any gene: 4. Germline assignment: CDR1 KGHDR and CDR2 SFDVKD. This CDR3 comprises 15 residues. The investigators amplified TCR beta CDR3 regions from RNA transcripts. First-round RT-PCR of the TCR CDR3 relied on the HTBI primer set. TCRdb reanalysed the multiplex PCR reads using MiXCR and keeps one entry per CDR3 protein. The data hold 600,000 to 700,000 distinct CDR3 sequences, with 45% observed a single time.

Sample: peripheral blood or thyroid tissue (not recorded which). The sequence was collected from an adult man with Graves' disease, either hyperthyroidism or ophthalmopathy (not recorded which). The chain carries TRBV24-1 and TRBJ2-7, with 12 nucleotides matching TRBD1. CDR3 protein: CATSDVGQGAHEQYF. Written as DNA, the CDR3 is TGTGCCACCAGTGATGTGGGACAGGGGGCCCACGAGCAGTACTTC.